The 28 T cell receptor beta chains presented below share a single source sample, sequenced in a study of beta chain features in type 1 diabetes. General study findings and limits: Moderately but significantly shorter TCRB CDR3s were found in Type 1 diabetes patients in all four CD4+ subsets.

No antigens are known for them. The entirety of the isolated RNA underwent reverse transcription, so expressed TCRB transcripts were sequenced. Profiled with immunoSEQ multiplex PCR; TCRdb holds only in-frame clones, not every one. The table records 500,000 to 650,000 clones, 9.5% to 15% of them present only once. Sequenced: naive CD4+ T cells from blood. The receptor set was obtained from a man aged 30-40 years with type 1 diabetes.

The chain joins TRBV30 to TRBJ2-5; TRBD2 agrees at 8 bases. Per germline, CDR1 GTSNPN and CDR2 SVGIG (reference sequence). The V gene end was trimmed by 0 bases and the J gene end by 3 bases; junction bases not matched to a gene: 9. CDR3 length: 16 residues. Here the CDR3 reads CAWSVPSGGQKETQYF. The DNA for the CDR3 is TGTGCCTGGAGTGTACCCAGCGGGGGCCAGAAAGAGACCCAGTACTTC.

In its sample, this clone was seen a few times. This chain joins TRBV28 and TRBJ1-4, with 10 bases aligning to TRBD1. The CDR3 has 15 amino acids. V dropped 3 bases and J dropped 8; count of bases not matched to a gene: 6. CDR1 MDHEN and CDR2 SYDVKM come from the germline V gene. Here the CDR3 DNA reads TGTGCCAGCAGTTTGTCTGGGACAGGGGAAGAAAAACTGTTTTTT. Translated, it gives CASSLSGTGEEKLFF.

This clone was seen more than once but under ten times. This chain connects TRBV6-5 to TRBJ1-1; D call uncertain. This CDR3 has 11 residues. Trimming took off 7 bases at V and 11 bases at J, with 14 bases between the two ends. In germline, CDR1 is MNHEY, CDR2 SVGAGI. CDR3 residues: CASILSGWAFF. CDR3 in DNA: TGTGCCAGCATTTTATCTGGTTGGGCTTTCTTT.

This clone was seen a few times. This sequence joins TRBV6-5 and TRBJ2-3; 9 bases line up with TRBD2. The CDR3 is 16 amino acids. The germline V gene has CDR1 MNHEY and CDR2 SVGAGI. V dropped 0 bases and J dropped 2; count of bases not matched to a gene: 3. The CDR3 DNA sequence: TGTGCCAGCAGTTACTCGAGCGGGAGGATCACAGATACGCAGTATTTT. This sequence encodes CASSYSSGRITDTQYF.

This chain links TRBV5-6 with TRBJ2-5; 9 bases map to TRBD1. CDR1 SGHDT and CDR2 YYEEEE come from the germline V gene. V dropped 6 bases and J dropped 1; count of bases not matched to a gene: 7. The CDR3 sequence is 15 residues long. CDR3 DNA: TGTGCCAGCAACACCGACAGGGGGGTCCAAGAGACCCAGTACTTC. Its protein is CASNTDRGVQETQYF.

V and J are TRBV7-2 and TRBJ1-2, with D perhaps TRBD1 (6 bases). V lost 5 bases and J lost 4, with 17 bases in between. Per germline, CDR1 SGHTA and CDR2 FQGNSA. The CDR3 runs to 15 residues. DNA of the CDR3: TGTGCCAGCAGCCCCACGGGGGCAGGCGTCTATGGCTACACCTTC. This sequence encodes CASSPTGAGVYGYTF. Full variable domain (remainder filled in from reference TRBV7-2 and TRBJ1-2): GAGVSQSPSNKVTEKGKDVELRCDPISGHTALYWYRQSLGQGLEFLIYFQGNSAPDKSGLPSDRFSAERTGGSVSTLTIQRTQQEDSAVYLCASSPTGAGVYGYTFGSGTRLTVV.

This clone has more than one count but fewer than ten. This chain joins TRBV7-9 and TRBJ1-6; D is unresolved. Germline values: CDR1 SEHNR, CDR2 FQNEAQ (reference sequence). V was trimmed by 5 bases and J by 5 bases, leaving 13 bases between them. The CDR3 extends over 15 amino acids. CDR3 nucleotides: TGTGCCAGCAGCCTACGTGAAACGGATAATTCACCCCTCCACTTT. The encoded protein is CASSLRETDNSPLHF.

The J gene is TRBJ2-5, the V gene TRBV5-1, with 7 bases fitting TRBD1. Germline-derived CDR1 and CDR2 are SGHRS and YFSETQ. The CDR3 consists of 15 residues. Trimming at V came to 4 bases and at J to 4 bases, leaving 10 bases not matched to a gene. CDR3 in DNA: TGCGCCAGCAGCCTGCCTACAGGGGAAGGAGAGACCCAGTACTTC. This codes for CASSLPTGEGETQYF.

CDR3 nucleotides: TGCGCCAGCAGCCAGGGGGAGTATGGCTACACCTTC. Protein: CASSQGEYGYTF. The rearrangement links TRBV4-3 to TRBJ1-2, with D perhaps matching TRBD1 (5 bases). Germline V gene data show CDR1 as LGHNA and CDR2 as YSLEER. The length of the CDR3 is 12 residues. V was cut by 3 bases and J by 5 bases, with 7 bases left in between.

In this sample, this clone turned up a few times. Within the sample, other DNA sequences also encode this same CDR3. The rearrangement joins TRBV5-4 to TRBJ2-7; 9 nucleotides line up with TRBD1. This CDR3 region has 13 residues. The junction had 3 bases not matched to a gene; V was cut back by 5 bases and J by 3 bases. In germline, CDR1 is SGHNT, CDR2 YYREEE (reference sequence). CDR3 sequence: CASRPGQGYEQYF. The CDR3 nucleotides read TGTGCCAGCAGACCGGGACAGGGCTACGAGCAGTACTTC.

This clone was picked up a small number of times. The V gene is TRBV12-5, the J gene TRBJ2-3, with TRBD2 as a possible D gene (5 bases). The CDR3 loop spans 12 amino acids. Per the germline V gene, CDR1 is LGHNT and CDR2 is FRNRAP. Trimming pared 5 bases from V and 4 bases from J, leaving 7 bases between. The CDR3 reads CASGLAPDTQYF. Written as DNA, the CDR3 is TGTGCTAGTGGTCTAGCCCCAGATACGCAGTATTTT. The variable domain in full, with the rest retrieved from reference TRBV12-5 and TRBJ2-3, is DARVTQTPRHKVTEMGQEVTMRCQPILGHNTVFWYRQTMMQGLELLAYFRNRAPLDDSGMPKDRFSAEMPDATLATLKIQPSEPRDSAVYFCASGLAPDTQYFGPGTRLTVL.

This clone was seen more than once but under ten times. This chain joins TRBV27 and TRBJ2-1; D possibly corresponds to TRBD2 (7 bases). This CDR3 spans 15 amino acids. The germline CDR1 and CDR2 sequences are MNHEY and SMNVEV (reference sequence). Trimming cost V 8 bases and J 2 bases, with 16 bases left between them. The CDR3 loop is CASLSGGTPYNEQFF. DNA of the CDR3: TGTGCCAGCCTATCGGGGGGCACCCCCTACAATGAGCAGTTCTTC.

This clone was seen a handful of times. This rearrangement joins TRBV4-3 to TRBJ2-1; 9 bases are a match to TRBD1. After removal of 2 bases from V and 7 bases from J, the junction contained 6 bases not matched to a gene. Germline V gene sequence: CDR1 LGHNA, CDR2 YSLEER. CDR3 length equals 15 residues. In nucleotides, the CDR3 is TGCGCCAGCAGCCAAACCGGGACAGGGTATAATGAGCAGTTCTTC. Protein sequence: CASSQTGTGYNEQFF.

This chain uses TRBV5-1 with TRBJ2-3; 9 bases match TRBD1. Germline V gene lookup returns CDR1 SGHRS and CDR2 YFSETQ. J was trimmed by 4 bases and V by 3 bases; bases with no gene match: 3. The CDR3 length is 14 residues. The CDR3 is CASSWGQGSDTQYF. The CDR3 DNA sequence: TGCGCCAGCAGCTGGGGACAGGGATCAGATACGCAGTATTTT.

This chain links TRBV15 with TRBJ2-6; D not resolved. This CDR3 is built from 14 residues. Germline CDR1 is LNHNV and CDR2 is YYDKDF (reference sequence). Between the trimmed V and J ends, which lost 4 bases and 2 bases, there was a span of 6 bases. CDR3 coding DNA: TGTGCCACCAGCACCGGGCCTGGGGCCAACGTCCTGACTTTC. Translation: CATSTGPGANVLTF. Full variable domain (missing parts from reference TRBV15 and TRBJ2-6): DAMVIQNPRYQVTQFGKPVTLSCSQTLNHNVMYWYQQKSSQAPKLLFHYYDKDFNNEADTPDNFQSRRPNTSFCFLDIRSPGLGDTAMYLCATSTGPGANVLTFGAGSRLTVL.

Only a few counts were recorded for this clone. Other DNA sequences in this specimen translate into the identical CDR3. This CDR3 reads CSVGGQLYEQYF. The CDR3 region has the DNA TGCAGCGTTGGAGGACAGCTCTACGAGCAGTACTTC. V and J are TRBV29-1 and TRBJ2-7, with a weak D call TRBD1 (6 bases). Germline V CDR1 and CDR2: SQVTM, ANQGSEA. This CDR3 spans 12 amino acids. Trimming took 4 bases from V and 3 from J, leaving 10 bases between them.

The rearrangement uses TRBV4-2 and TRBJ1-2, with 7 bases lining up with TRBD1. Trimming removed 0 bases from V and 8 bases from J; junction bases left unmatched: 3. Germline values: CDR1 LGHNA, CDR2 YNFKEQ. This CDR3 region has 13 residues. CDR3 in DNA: TGTGCCAGCAGCCAAGAGACAGGGAGGGGCTACACCTTC. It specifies CASSQETGRGYTF.

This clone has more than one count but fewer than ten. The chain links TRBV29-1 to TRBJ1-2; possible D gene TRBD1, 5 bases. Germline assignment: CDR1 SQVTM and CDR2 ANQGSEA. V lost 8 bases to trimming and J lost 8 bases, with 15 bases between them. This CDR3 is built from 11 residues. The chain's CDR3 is CSLGSGSGYTF. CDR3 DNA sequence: TGCAGCCTTGGTTCAGGGAGCGGCTACACCTTC. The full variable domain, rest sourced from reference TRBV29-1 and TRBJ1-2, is SAVISQKPSRDICQRGTSLTIQCQVDSQVTMMFWYRQQPGQSLTLIATANQGSEATYESGFVIDKFPISRPNLTFSTLTVSNMSPEDSSIYLCSLGSGSGYTFGSGTRLTVV.

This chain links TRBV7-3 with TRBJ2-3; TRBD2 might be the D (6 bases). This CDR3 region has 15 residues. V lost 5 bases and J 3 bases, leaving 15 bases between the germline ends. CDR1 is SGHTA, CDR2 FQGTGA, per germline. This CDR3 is CASSPRLSGTDTQYF. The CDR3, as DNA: TGTGCCAGCAGCCCCCGGTTGAGCGGGACAGATACGCAGTATTTT. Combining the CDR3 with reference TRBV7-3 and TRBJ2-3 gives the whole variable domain GAGVSQTPSNKVTEKGKYVELRCDPISGHTALYWYRQSLGQGPEFLIYFQGTGAADDSGLPNDRFFAVRPEGSVSTLKIQRTERGDSAVYLCASSPRLSGTDTQYFGPGTRLTVL.

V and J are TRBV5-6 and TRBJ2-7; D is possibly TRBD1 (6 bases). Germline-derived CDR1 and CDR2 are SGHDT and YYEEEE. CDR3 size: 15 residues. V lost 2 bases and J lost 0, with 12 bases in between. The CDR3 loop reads CASSFGTHSSYEQYF. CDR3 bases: TGTGCCAGCAGCTTCGGGACACACAGCTCCTACGAGCAGTACTTC.

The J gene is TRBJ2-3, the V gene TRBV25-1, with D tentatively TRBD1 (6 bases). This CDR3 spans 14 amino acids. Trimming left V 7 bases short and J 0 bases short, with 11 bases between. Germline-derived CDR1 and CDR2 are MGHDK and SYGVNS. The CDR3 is CASNPGHSTDTQYF. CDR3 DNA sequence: TGTGCCAGCAACCCGGGACATAGCACAGATACGCAGTATTTT.

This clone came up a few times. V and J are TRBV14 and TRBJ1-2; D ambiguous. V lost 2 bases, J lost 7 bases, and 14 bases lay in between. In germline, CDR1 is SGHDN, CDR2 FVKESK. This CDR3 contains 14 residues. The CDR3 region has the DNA TGTGCCAGCAGCCAACGTAACCAGATTTTTGGCTACACCTTC. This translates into CASSQRNQIFGYTF.

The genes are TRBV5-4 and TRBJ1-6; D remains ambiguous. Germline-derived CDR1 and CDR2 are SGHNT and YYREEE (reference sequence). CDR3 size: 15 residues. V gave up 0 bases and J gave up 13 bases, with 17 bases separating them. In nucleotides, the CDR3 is TGTGCCAGCAGCTTGGAGGAAACAGACTCGGCCCCCCTCCACTTT. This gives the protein CASSLEETDSAPLHF.

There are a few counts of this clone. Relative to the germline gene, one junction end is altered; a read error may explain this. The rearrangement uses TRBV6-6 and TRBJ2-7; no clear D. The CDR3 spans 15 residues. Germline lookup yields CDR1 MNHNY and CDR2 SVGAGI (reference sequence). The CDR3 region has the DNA TGTGCCAGCAGTTACTCGAGGTCGGCCTCCCACGAGCAGTACTTC. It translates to CASSYSRSASHEQYF.

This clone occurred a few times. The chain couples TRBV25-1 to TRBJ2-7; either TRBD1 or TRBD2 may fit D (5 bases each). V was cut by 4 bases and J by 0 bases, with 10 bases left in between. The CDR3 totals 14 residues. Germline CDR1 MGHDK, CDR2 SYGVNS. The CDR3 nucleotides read TGTGCCAGCAGTGTGGCAGGGAGCTCCTACGAGCAGTACTTC. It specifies CASSVAGSSYEQYF.

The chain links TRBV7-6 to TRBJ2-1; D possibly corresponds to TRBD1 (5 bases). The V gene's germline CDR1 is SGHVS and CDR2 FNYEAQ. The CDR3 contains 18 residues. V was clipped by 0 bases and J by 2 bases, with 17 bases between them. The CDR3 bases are TGTGCCAGCAGCTTAGCCCTCGGTCCCTTCAGGGCCTACAATGAGCAGTTCTTC. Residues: CASSLALGPFRAYNEQFF.

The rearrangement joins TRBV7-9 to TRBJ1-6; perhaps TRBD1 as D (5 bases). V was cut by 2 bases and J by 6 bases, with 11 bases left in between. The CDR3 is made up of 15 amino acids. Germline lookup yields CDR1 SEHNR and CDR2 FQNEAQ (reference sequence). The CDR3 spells CASSLPQGSNSPLHF. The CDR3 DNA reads TGTGCCAGCAGCTTACCTCAGGGATCTAATTCACCCCTCCACTTT.

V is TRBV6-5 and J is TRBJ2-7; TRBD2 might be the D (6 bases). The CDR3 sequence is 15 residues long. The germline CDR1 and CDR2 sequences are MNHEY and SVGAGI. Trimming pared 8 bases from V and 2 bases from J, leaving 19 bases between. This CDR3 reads CASYMGGQGPYEQYF. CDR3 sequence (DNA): TGTGCCAGCTATATGGGGGGTCAGGGACCCTACGAGCAGTACTTC.